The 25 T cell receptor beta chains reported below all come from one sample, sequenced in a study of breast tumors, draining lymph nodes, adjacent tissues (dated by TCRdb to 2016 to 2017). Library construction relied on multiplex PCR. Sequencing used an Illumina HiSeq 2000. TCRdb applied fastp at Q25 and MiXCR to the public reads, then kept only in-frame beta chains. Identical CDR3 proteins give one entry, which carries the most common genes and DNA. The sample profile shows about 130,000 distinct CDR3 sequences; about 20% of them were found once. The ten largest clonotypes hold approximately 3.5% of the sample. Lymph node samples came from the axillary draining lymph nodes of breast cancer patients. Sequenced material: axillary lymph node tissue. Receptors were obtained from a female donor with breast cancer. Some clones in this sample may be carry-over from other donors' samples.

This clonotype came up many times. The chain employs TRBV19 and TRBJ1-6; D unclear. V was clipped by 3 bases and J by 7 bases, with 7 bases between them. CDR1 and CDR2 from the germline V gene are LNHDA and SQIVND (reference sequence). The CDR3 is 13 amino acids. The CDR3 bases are TGTGCCAGTAGTATTGTGGGGAATTCACCCCTCCACTTT. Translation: CASSIVGNSPLHF.

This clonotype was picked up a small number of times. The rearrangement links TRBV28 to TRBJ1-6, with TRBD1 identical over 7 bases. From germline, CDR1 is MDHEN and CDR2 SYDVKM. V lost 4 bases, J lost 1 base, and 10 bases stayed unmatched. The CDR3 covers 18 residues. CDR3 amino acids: CASSSITGDGSYNSPLHF. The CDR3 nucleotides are TGTGCCAGCAGTTCAATCACAGGGGATGGTTCCTATAATTCACCCCTCCACTTT.

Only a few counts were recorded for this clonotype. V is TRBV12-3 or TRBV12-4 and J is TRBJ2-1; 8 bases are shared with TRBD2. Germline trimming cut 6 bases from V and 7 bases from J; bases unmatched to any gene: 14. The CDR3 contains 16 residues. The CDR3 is CASSRGLLAGNNEQFF. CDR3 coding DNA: TGTGCCAGCAGCCGTGGTTTGCTAGCGGGTAATAATGAGCAGTTCTTC.

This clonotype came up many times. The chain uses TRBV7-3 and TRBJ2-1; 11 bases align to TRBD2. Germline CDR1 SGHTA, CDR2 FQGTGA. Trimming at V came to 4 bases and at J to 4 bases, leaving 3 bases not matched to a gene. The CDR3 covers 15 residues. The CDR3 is CASSSSGGPYNEQFF. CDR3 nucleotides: TGTGCCAGCAGCTCTAGCGGGGGGCCATACAATGAGCAGTTCTTC.

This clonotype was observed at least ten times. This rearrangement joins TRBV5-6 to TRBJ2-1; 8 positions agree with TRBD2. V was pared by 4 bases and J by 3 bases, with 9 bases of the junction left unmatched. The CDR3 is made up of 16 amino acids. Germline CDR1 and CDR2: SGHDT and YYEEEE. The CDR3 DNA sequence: TGTGCCAGCAGCCGCCCCGGACTAGCAGGCTACAATGAGCAGTTCTTC. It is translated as CASSRPGLAGYNEQFF.

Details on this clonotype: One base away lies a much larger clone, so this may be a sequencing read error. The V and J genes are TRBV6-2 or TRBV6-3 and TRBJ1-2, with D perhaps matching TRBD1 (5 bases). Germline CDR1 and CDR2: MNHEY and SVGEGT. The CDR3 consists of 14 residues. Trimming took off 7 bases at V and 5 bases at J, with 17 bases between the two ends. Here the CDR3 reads CASTPQGEVYGYTF. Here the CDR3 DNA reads TGTGCCAGCACTCCCCAGGGTGAAGTTTATGGCTACACCTTC.

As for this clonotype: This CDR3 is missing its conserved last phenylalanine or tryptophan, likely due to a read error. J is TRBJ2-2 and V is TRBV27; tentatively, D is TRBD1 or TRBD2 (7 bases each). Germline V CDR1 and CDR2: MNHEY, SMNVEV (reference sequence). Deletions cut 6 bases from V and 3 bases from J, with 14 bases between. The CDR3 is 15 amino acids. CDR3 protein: CASSRGGRDTGELFV. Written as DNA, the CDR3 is TGTGCCAGCAGCAGGGGGGGACGCGACACCGGGGAGCTGTTTGTT.

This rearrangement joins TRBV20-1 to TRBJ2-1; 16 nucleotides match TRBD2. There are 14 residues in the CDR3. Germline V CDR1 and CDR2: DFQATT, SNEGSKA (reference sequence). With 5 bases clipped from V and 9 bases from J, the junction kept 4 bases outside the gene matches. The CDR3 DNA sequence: TGCAGTGCTGGGACTAGCGGGAGGGCCTCTGAGCAGTTCTTC. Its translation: CSAGTSGRASEQFF.

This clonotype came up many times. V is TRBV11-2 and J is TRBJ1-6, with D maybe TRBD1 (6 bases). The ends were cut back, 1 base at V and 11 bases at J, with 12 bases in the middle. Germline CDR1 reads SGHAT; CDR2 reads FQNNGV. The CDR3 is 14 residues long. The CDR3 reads CASSLVQGWTPLHF. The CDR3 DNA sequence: TGTGCCAGCAGCTTAGTACAGGGATGGACACCCCTCCACTTT.

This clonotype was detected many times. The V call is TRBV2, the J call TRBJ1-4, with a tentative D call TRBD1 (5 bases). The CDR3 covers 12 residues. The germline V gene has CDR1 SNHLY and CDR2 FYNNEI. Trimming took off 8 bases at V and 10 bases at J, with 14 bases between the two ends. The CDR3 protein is CASGGGSVKLFF. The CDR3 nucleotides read TGTGCCAGCGGGGGAGGGTCGGTAAAACTGTTTTTT.

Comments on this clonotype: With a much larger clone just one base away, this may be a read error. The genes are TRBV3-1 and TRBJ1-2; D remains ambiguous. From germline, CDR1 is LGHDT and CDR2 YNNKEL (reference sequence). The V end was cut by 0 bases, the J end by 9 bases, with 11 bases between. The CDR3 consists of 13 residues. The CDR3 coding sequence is TGTGCCAGCAGCCAAGAGCTGCTGGGTAGCTACACCTTC. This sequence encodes CASSQELLGSYTF.

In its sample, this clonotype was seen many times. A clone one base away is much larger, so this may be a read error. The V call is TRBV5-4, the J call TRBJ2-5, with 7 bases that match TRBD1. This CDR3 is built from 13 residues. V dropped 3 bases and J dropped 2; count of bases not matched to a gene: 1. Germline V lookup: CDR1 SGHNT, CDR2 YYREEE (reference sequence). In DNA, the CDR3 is TGTGCCAGCAGCTCGGGACAGCAAGAGACCCAGTACTTC. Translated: CASSSGQQETQYF.

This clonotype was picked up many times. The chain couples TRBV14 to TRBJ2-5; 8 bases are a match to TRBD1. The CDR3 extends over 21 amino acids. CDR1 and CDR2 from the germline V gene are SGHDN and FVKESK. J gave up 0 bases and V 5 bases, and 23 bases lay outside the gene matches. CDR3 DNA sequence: TGTGCCAGCAGCTACCGGACAGGGCAGGGTCAAGTGCTGGGGGACCAAGAGACCCAGTACTTC. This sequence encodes CASSYRTGQGQVLGDQETQYF.

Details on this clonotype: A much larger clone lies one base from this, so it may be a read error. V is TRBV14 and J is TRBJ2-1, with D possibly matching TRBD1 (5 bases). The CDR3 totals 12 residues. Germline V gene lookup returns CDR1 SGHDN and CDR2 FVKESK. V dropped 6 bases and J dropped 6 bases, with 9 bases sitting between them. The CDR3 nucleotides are TGTGCCAGCAGTGACAGAAGCAATGAGCAGTTCTTC. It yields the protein CASSDRSNEQFF.

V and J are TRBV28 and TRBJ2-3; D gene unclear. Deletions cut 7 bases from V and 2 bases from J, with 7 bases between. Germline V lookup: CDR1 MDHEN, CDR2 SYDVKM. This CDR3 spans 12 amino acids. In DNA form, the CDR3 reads TGTGCCAGCAAGACCAACACAGATACGCAGTATTTT. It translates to CASKTNTDTQYF. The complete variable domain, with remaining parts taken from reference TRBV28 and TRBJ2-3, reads DVKVTQSSRYLVKRTGEKVFLECVQDMDHENMFWYRQDPGLGLRLIYFSYDVKMKEKGDIPEGYSVSREKKERFSLILESASTNQTSMYLCASKTNTDTQYFGPGTRLTVL.

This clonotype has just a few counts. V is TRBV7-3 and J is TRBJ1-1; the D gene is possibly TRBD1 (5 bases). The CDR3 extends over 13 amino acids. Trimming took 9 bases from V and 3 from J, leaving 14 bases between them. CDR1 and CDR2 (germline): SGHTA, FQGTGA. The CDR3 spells CASSRWGDTEAFF. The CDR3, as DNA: TGTGCCAGTTCCCGGTGGGGGGACACTGAAGCTTTCTTT.

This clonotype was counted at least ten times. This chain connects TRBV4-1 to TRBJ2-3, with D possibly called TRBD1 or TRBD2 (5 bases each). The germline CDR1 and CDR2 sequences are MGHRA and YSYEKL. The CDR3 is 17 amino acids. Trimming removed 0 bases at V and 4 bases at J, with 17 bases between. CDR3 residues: CASSQEGTRLVPDTQYF. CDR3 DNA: TGCGCCAGCAGCCAAGAGGGGACCCGGCTGGTCCCAGATACGCAGTATTTT.

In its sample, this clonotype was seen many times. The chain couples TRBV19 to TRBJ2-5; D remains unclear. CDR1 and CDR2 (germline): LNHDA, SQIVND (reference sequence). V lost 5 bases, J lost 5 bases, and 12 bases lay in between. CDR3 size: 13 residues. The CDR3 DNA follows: TGTGCCAGTAGTTTAGGGTTTTCGGAGACCCAGTACTTC. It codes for CASSLGFSETQYF.

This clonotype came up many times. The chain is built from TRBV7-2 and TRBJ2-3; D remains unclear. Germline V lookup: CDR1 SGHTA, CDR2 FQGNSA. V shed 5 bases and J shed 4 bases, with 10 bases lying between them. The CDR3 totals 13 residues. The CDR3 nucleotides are TGTGCCAGCAGCCTAACTCCTCCAGATACGCAGTATTTT. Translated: CASSLTPPDTQYF.

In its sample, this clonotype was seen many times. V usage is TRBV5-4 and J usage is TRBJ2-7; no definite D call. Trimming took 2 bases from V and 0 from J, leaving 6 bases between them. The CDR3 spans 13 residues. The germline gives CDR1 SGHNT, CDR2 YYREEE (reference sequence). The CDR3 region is CASSFKNSYEQYF. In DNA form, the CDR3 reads TGTGCCAGCAGCTTTAAGAACTCCTACGAGCAGTACTTC.

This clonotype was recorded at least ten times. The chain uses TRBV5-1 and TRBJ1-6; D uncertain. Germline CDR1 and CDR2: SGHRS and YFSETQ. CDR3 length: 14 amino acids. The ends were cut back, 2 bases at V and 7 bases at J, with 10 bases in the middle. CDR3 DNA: TGCGCCAGCAGCTTAGCCAGTTCAAATTCACCCCTCCACTTT. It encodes CASSLASSNSPLHF.

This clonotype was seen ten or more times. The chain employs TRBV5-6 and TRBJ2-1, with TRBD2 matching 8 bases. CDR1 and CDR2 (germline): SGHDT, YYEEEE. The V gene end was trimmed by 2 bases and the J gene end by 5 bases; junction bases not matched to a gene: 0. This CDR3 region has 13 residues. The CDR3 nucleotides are TGTGCCAGCAGCTTAGCGGGGGACAATGAGCAGTTCTTC. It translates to CASSLAGDNEQFF.

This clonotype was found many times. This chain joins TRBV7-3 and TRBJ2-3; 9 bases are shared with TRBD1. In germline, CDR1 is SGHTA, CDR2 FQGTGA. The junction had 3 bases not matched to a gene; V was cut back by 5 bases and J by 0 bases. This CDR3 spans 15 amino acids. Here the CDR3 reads CASSRDRDSTDTQYF. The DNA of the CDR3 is TGTGCCAGCAGCCGGGACAGGGACAGCACAGATACGCAGTATTTT.

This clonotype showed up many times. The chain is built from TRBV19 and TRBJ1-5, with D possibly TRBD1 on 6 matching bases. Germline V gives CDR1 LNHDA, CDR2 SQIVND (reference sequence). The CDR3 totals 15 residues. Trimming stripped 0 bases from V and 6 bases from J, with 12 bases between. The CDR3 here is CASSIDSRGSQPQHF. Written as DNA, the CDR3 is TGTGCCAGTAGTATAGATAGCAGGGGAAGTCAGCCCCAGCATTTT.

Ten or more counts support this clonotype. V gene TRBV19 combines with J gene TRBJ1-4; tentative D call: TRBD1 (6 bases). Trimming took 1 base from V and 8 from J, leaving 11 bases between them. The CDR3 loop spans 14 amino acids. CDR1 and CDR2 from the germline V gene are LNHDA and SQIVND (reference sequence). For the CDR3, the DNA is TGTGCCAGTAGTATAGCACAGGGTGACGAAAAACTGTTTTTT. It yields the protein CASSIAQGDEKLFF.